This entry lists 18 T cell receptor beta chains sequenced from one sample in a study of neurological immune-mediated disorders. TCRdb fed the 5' RACE reads into MiXCR, producing one record per CDR3 protein. The table lists 72,000 or so distinct CDR3 sequences, 17% of them singletons, with just over 15% in the top ten. Source material: PBMCs. These receptors all stem from a woman aged 40 to 49 in good health.

This clonotype occurred many times. The chain's CDR3 is CASSWSPGSRDGYTF. The CDR3 DNA sequence: TGTGCCAGCAGCTGGTCCCCTGGGTCGAGGGATGGCTACACCTTC. The rearrangement links TRBV7-9 to TRBJ1-2; D not certain. Per germline, CDR1 SEHNR and CDR2 FQNEAQ (reference sequence). The V gene lost 4 bases and the J gene lost 6 bases, with 18 bases spanning the gap. CDR3 size: 15 residues.

This clonotype was recorded many times. CDR3 DNA sequence: TGCGCCAGCAGTTTTGACAGTCAGAACACTGAAGCTTTCTTT. Protein sequence: CASSFDSQNTEAFF. The chain recombines TRBV5-1 with TRBJ1-1; TRBD1 is a possible D gene (5 bases). Germline V gene lookup returns CDR1 SGHRS and CDR2 YFSETQ. This CDR3 contains 14 residues. The ends were cut back, 5 bases at V and 1 base at J, with 12 bases in the middle. Based on the CDR3 plus reference TRBV5-1 and TRBJ1-1, the full variable domain is KAGVTQTPRYLIKTRGQQVTLSCSPISGHRSVSWYQQTPGQGLQFLFEYFSETQRNKGNFPGRFSGRQFSNSRSEMNVSTLELGDSALYLCASSFDSQNTEAFFGQGTRLTVV.

The DNA of the CDR3 is TGTGCCAGCAGCCAGGGGGACAGGGGGTACGAGCAGTACTTC. It encodes CASSQGDRGYEQYF. The chain is built from TRBV11-2 and TRBJ2-7, with 11 bases lining up with TRBD1. The V and J ends lost 5 bases and 4 bases, in that order; junction bases with no gene match: 4. Germline V gene sequence: CDR1 SGHAT, CDR2 FQNNGV. The CDR3 runs to 14 residues. Together with reference TRBV11-2 and TRBJ2-7, the CDR3 gives the full variable domain: EAGVAQSPRYKIIEKRQSVAFWCNPISGHATLYWYQQILGQGPKLLIQFQNNGVVDDSQLPKDRFSAERLKGVDSTLKIQPAKLEDSAVYLCASSQGDRGYEQYFGPGTRLTVT.

This clonotype has a count of ten or more. The chain employs TRBV7-2 and TRBJ2-5; perhaps TRBD2 as D (6 bases). This CDR3 has 15 amino acids. V gave up 3 bases and J gave up 2 bases, with 13 bases separating them. CDR1 SGHTA and CDR2 FQGNSA come from the germline V gene. CDR3 amino acids: CASSLTPGVQETQYF. CDR3 bases: TGTGCCAGCAGCTTGACTCCGGGAGTTCAAGAGACCCAGTACTTC.

Many counts were recorded for this clonotype. V is TRBV29-1 and J is TRBJ2-1, with 9 positions matching TRBD2. Germline V gene lookup returns CDR1 SQVTM and CDR2 ANQGSEA. Trimming cost V 4 bases and J 7 bases; bases outside gene matches: 5. This CDR3 contains 13 residues. The CDR3 DNA sequence: TGCAGCGTTGTAGCGGGGGCGGGGAATGAGCAGTTCTTC. Translating it yields CSVVAGAGNEQFF.

The table lists this clonotype with many counts. The V call is TRBV29-1, the J call TRBJ1-1, with 8 bases identical to TRBD1. V was pared by 6 bases and J by 4 bases, with 7 bases of the junction left unmatched. The CDR3 length is 13 residues. Germline CDR1 and CDR2: SQVTM and ANQGSEA. CDR3 sequence reads: CSVSRGRSTEAFF. In nucleotides, the CDR3 is TGCAGCGTGTCCAGGGGGCGAAGCACTGAAGCTTTCTTT.

As for this clonotype: One junction end disagrees with the germline gene, perhaps due to a read error. The chain uses TRBV4-1 and TRBJ1-2, with D hard to call. There are 16 residues in the CDR3. Germline loops: CDR1 MGHRA, CDR2 YSYEKL. CDR3 DNA sequence: TGCGCCAGCAACCAAGATTTGATCGAACAAAGCTATGGCTACACCTTC. Its translation is CASNQDLIEQSYGYTF.

This clonotype was counted many times. The rearrangement links TRBV6-5 to TRBJ2-3, with D perhaps TRBD1 or TRBD2 (5 bases each). The germline V gene encodes CDR1 MNHEY and CDR2 SVGAGI. The V end was cut by 6 bases, the J end by 3 bases, with 19 bases between. The CDR3 totals 16 residues. CDR3 coding DNA: TGTGCCAGCAGGGGCACTGGGGGTTCGCGGACAGATACGCAGTATTTT. Encoded protein: CASRGTGGSRTDTQYF.

This clonotype appeared many times. This chain connects TRBV5-1 to TRBJ2-2; D is perhaps TRBD1 (5 bases). V lost 0 bases and J 5 bases, leaving 8 bases between the germline ends. The CDR3 is 14 amino acids. Germline CDR1 SGHRS, CDR2 YFSETQ. In DNA, the CDR3 is TGCGCCAGCAGCTTGGGGACACAAACCGGGGAGCTGTTTTTT. This sequence encodes CASSLGTQTGELFF. The full variable domain, in which reference TRBV5-1 and TRBJ2-2 provide the parts outside the CDR3, is KAGVTQTPRYLIKTRGQQVTLSCSPISGHRSVSWYQQTPGQGLQFLFEYFSETQRNKGNFPGRFSGRQFSNSRSEMNVSTLELGDSALYLCASSLGTQTGELFFGEGSRLTVL.

As to this clonotype: Possible read error: a much larger clone is one base away. The chain couples TRBV28 to TRBJ1-2; D gene ambiguous. From germline, CDR1 is MDHEN and CDR2 SYDVKM. This CDR3 is built from 14 residues. The CDR3 DNA follows: TGTGTCAGCAGTTTACCGACGGCCCTCTATGGCTACACCTTC. This sequence encodes CVSSLPTALYGYTF.

The sample holds many counts of this clonotype. This chain links TRBV5-1 with TRBJ2-5; TRBD1 aligns across 9 bases. This CDR3 has 13 residues. V shed 7 bases and J 2 bases; nucleotides not matched to a gene: 3. Looked up from germline, CDR1 is SGHRS and CDR2 is YFSETQ. In DNA, the CDR3 is TGCGCCAGCGCGGACAGGGGACAAGAGACCCAGTACTTC. It is translated as CASADRGQETQYF.

This clonotype was counted at least ten times. The J gene is TRBJ2-5, the V gene TRBV5-1; 13 nucleotides align to TRBD2. V gave up 0 bases and J gave up 1 base; unmatched junction bases: 3. Germline-derived CDR1 and CDR2 are SGHRS and YFSETQ. The CDR3 spans 17 residues. CDR3 region: CASSLGTSGGSQETQYF. The CDR3 DNA sequence: TGCGCCAGCAGCTTGGGGACTAGCGGGGGTTCCCAAGAGACCCAGTACTTC.

This clonotype was recorded many times. V is TRBV20-1 and J is TRBJ1-2; the match to TRBD1 covers 12 bases. J gave up 8 bases and V 5 bases, and 15 bases lay outside the gene matches. This CDR3 contains 16 residues. The germline gives CDR1 DFQATT, CDR2 SNEGSKA (reference sequence). CDR3 nucleotide sequence: TGCAGTGCTTCGACCGGGACAGGGGGCGAGGAGGGAGGCTACACCTTC. This translates into CSASTGTGGEEGGYTF.

This clonotype was counted at least ten times. The chain employs TRBV6-5 and TRBJ2-2; a weak D match, TRBD1 (5 bases). Germline values: CDR1 MNHEY, CDR2 SVGAGI. V was cut by 6 bases and J by 7 bases, with 12 bases left in between. The CDR3 runs 13 residues. CDR3 bases: TGTGCCAGCAGACTCAGGGAATACGGGGAGCTGTTTTTT. Residues: CASRLREYGELFF.

Worth noting for this clonotype: It may be a read error: a sequence one base away is much more abundant. As DNA, the CDR3 is TGTGCCAGCAGCTTAACGAATCCGGAGACCCGGTACTTC. This codes for CASSLTNPETRYF. This chain connects TRBV7-3 to TRBJ2-5; D is unclear. The germline V gene encodes CDR1 SGHTA and CDR2 FQGTGA. This CDR3 contains 13 residues.

This clonotype appeared many times. The rearrangement joins TRBV12-3 or TRBV12-4 to TRBJ2-2; D unclear. This CDR3 spans 13 amino acids. Trimming left V 4 bases short and J 5 bases short, with 8 bases between. CDR3 region: CASSSTRTGELFF. Here the CDR3 DNA reads TGTGCCAGCAGTTCGACACGGACCGGGGAGCTGTTTTTT.

This clonotype was seen repeatedly, ten times or more. The rearrangement uses TRBV12-3 or TRBV12-4 and TRBJ2-1, with 10 bases that match TRBD2. CDR3 length: 20 amino acids. V shed 6 bases, J shed 4 bases, and the junction held 21 bases outside the gene matches. In DNA, the CDR3 is TGTGCCAGCAGCCCAAAGGTTCTAGCGGGGGTGAGAGAAGGTTACAATGAGCAGTTCTTC. As protein: CASSPKVLAGVREGYNEQFF.

In its sample, this clonotype was seen a few times. A read error is possible here, since a much larger clone lies one base away. V is TRBV20-1 and J is TRBJ2-2; TRBD1 agrees at 9 bases. Looked up from germline, CDR1 is DFQATT and CDR2 is SNEGSKA (reference sequence). This CDR3 is 16 amino acids long. The ends lost 6 bases at V and 6 bases at J; junction bases unmatched: 14. The CDR3 spells CSASYMDRGGSGELFF. The CDR3 DNA reads as TGCAGTGCGAGCTATATGGACAGGGGAGGATCCGGGGAGCTGTTTTTT.